These 27 T cell receptor beta chains were sequenced from one sample in a study of CD8+ T cells in alopecia areata (dated by TCRdb to 2017 to 2018). The label giving this sample's time point can be read as: around 4 weeks on oral tofacitinib. This specimen's treatment or condition label, per the study, means: oral pan-JAK inhibitor, 5-10 mg twice daily. The library was built by means of the immunoSEQ multiplex PCR assay. RNA was extracted from all samples and reverse transcribed into cDNA, which served as template for TCR sequencing. Not all clones reach the TCRdb copy of this immuneACCESS table, which keeps in-frame sequences only. Checked studies attribute under half of the gap to unresolved V genes and leave the rest unexplained. The sample table records roughly 200,000 clones; more than 55% of these occur just once. The ten largest clones represent 3% to 4% of the sample. This specimen was CD4+ T cells sorted from blood, taken at week 4, from a patient treated with tofacitinib. The source of these receptors is a human donor with alopecia areata.

The gene calls are TRBV7-9 and TRBJ1-2, with D unresolved. This CDR3 is 15 amino acids long. Germline V lookup: CDR1 SEHNR, CDR2 FQNEAQ (reference sequence). Trimming cost V 0 bases and J 8 bases, with 16 bases left between them. The CDR3 sequence: CASSLAYAPRGGYTF. Written as DNA, the CDR3 is TGTGCCAGCAGCTTAGCGTATGCCCCTCGAGGCGGCTACACCTTC.

V usage is TRBV30 and J usage is TRBJ1-6; 7 positions match TRBD1. V lost 2 bases, J lost 6 bases, and 7 bases stayed unmatched. This CDR3 is built from 15 residues. CDR1 is GTSNPN and CDR2 is SVGIG in the germline V gene (reference sequence). DNA of the CDR3: TGTGCCTGGAGTCTTCGGACAGGAGGTAATTCACCCCTCCACTTT. The encoded protein is CAWSLRTGGNSPLHF.

The J gene is TRBJ1-1, the V gene TRBV25-1, with TRBD1 matching over 7 bases. This CDR3 is built from 18 residues. Germline V gene sequence: CDR1 MGHDK, CDR2 SYGVNS. The J segment lost 0 bases and the V segment lost 2 bases, leaving 12 bases of the junction unmatched. Written as DNA, the CDR3 is TGTGCCAGCAGTGAAGGTCCCAGGGGGGCACGAATGAACACTGAAGCTTTCTTT. It is translated as CASSEGPRGARMNTEAFF.

V is TRBV30 and J is TRBJ1-5, with TRBD1 identical over 10 bases. There are 14 residues in the CDR3. Looked up from germline, CDR1 is GTSNPN and CDR2 is SVGIG (reference sequence). V was clipped by 2 bases and J by 6 bases; unmatched bases: 4. This CDR3 reads CAWSRTGGFQPQHF. The CDR3, as DNA: TGTGCCTGGAGTCGGACAGGGGGGTTTCAGCCCCAGCATTTT.

This rearrangement joins TRBV4-1 to TRBJ1-6; TRBD1 might be the D (6 bases). The germline V gene encodes CDR1 MGHRA and CDR2 YSYEKL. The CDR3 is made up of 13 amino acids. V lost 1 base to trimming and J lost 10 bases, with 8 bases between them. CDR3 amino acids: CASSQVGGSPLHF. Here the CDR3 DNA reads TGCGCCAGCAGCCAAGTAGGGGGGTCACCCCTCCACTTT.

V gene TRBV28 combines with J gene TRBJ2-1, with 7 bases aligning to TRBD1. The CDR3 is 15 amino acids. CDR1 is MDHEN, CDR2 SYDVKM, per germline. After removal of 4 bases from V and 4 bases from J, the junction contained 7 bases not matched to a gene. CDR3 sequence: CASSSQTGAYNEQFF. The CDR3 nucleotides are TGTGCCAGCAGTTCGCAAACAGGGGCTTACAATGAGCAGTTCTTC.

The genes are TRBV6-1 and TRBJ2-6; 9 bases map to TRBD1. V lost 6 bases, J lost 2 bases, and 2 bases stayed unmatched. CDR1 and CDR2 from the germline V gene are MNHNS and SASEGT. This CDR3 is built from 15 residues. The chain's CDR3 is CASRDRGPGANVLTF. The CDR3 DNA reads TGTGCCAGCAGGGACAGGGGCCCTGGGGCCAACGTCCTGACTTTC.

The rearrangement joins TRBV7-2 to TRBJ2-5; 8 bases match TRBD2. The CDR3 has 15 residues. The ends lost 6 bases at V and 7 bases at J; junction bases unmatched: 13. The germline V gene encodes CDR1 SGHTA and CDR2 FQGNSA. The CDR3 bases are TGTGCCAGCAGACCTATTCGGGGGGGCCCGGGGACCCAGTACTTC. The encoded protein is CASRPIRGGPGTQYF.

The CDR3, as DNA: TGCGCCAGCAGCTCGACAGGGGAGGTGTGGCAGCCCCAGCATTTT. Its protein product is CASSSTGEVWQPQHF. J is TRBJ1-5 and V is TRBV5-1; TRBD1 aligns across 8 bases. This CDR3 is built from 15 residues. Trimming cost V 3 bases and J 7 bases; bases outside gene matches: 9. CDR1 is SGHRS, CDR2 YFSETQ, per germline.

The chain recombines TRBV29-1 with TRBJ2-3; tentatively, D is TRBD1 (5 bases). The CDR3 is made up of 12 amino acids. The germline CDR1 and CDR2 sequences are SQVTM and ANQGSEA. V lost 6 bases, J lost 4 bases, and 11 bases lay in between. In DNA, the CDR3 is TGCAGCGTAGTAGACAGTTCAGATACGCAGTATTTT. This sequence encodes CSVVDSSDTQYF.

The rearrangement uses TRBV30 and TRBJ2-7; unclear D gene. The CDR3 has 14 amino acids. Germline values: CDR1 GTSNPN, CDR2 SVGIG (reference sequence). V was shortened by 4 bases and J by 1 base, with 14 bases between the two germline ends. This CDR3 reads CAWKLSHISYEQYF. The CDR3 DNA reads TGTGCCTGGAAACTCTCACATATATCCTACGAGCAGTACTTC. Variable domain in full (rest from reference TRBV30 and TRBJ2-7): SQTIHQWPATLVQPVGSPLSLECTVEGTSNPNLYWYRQAAGRGLQLLFYSVGIGQISSEVPQNLSASRPQDRQFILSSKKLLLSDSGFYLCAWKLSHISYEQYFGPGTRLTVT.

The sample holds a few counts of this clone. V usage is TRBV6-6 and J usage is TRBJ2-7; D gene unclear. Germline V gene lookup returns CDR1 MNHNY and CDR2 SVGAGI (reference sequence). CDR3 size: 12 residues. Trimming shortened V by 2 bases and J by 7 bases, and 9 bases separated the two germline ends. This chain's CDR3 is CASSYTAWEQYF. The CDR3 DNA reads TGTGCCAGCAGTTACACCGCCTGGGAGCAGTACTTC.

This chain links TRBV30 with TRBJ2-3; D possibly corresponds to TRBD1 (5 bases). Trimming removed 2 bases at V and 6 bases at J, with 15 bases between. The CDR3 consists of 14 residues. Germline assignment: CDR1 GTSNPN and CDR2 SVGIG (reference sequence). CDR3 loop: CAWSRGTQSDTQYF. The CDR3 DNA reads as TGTGCCTGGAGTAGGGGCACCCAGTCGGATACGCAGTATTTT.

V usage is TRBV25-1 and J usage is TRBJ1-5; D is ambiguous. The CDR3 has 15 amino acids. Germline CDR1 is MGHDK and CDR2 is SYGVNS. Trimming shortened V by 1 base and J by 2 bases, and 9 bases separated the two germline ends. As DNA, the CDR3 is TGTGCCAGCAGTGAATTAGGCCAGGGCAATCAGCCCCAGCATTTT. It codes for CASSELGQGNQPQHF. Complete variable domain (other parts from reference TRBV25-1 and TRBJ1-5): EADIYQTPRYLVIGTGKKITLECSQTMGHDKMYWYQQDPGMELHLIHYSYGVNSTEKGDLSSESTVSRIRTEHFPLTLESARPSHTSQYLCASSELGQGNQPQHFGDGTRLSIL.

The chain couples TRBV2 to TRBJ2-1; D is undetermined. The CDR3 is made up of 13 amino acids. CDR1 is SNHLY, CDR2 FYNNEI, per germline. The V end was cut by 4 bases, the J end by 2 bases, with 6 bases between. CDR3 protein: CASSVVAYNEQFF. The CDR3 DNA is TGTGCCAGCAGTGTCGTCGCCTACAATGAGCAGTTCTTC.

V and J are TRBV5-4 and TRBJ2-1; D is unclear. CDR3 length equals 13 residues. V was pared by 2 bases and J by 4 bases, with 7 bases between. The germline V gene has CDR1 SGHNT and CDR2 YYREEE (reference sequence). The CDR3 nucleotides read TGTGCCAGCAGCTTTGATCGGTACAATGAGCAGTTCTTC. Protein product: CASSFDRYNEQFF.

This clone was seen a few times. The chain uses TRBV20-1 and TRBJ2-5; D is unresolved. Germline V lookup: CDR1 DFQATT, CDR2 SNEGSKA (reference sequence). The CDR3 has 11 amino acids. V lost 3 bases to trimming and J lost 9 bases, with 11 bases between them. CDR3 bases: TGCAGTGCTAGTTATCGCGGATCCCAGTACTTC. The encoded protein is CSASYRGSQYF.

The chain recombines TRBV7-8 with TRBJ1-5, with TRBD1 identical over 7 bases. The CDR3 covers 15 residues. Germline CDR1 is SGHVS and CDR2 is FQNEAQ. Trimming took 5 bases from V and 4 from J; bases not matched to a gene: 8. CDR3 in DNA: TGTGCCAGCAGCACCAGACAGGGCATTAATCAGCCCCAGCATTTT. It is translated as CASSTRQGINQPQHF.

The V and J genes are TRBV9 and TRBJ2-5; D possibly corresponds to TRBD1 (6 bases). This CDR3 region has 13 residues. Trimming took off 1 base at V and 4 bases at J, with 8 bases between the two ends. Germline V gene data show CDR1 as SGDLS and CDR2 as YYNGEE. CDR3 protein: CASSVSGAETQYF. The CDR3 DNA reads as TGTGCCAGCAGCGTATCAGGGGCAGAGACCCAGTACTTC.

This clone was counted a few times. The chain employs TRBV30 and TRBJ2-2; D is unclear. V was cut by 8 bases and J by 7 bases, with 20 bases left in between. Germline lookup yields CDR1 GTSNPN and CDR2 SVGIG (reference sequence). This CDR3 contains 14 residues. The CDR3 sequence is CARNRKGNGGELFF. The CDR3, as DNA: TGTGCCCGAAATCGGAAAGGGAACGGCGGGGAGCTGTTTTTT.

The chain recombines TRBV4-2 with TRBJ1-5; a possible D gene is TRBD1 (5 bases). Germline V CDR1 and CDR2: LGHNA, YNFKEQ. V lost 4 bases and J 2 bases, leaving 15 bases between the germline ends. CDR3 length: 16 amino acids. The CDR3 here is CASSPSIREGNQPQHF. The DNA of the CDR3 is TGTGCCAGCAGCCCCTCGATCAGGGAAGGCAATCAGCCCCAGCATTTT.

This clone was detected a few times. The chain uses TRBV6-5 and TRBJ1-4, with D unclear. CDR1 and CDR2 from the germline V gene are MNHEY and SVGAGI. This CDR3 is 13 amino acids long. V lost 6 bases, J lost 8 bases, and 13 bases lay in between. CDR3 protein: CASSYLSGEKLFF. The CDR3 DNA is TGTGCCAGCAGCTATCTGAGTGGCGAAAAACTGTTTTTT.

The rearrangement joins TRBV28 to TRBJ1-4; D ambiguous. Germline V gene data show CDR1 as MDHEN and CDR2 as SYDVKM. This CDR3 region has 17 residues. Trimming removed 3 bases from V and 1 base from J, with 15 bases in between. CDR3 sequence reads: CASSFIGLSETNEKLFF. As DNA, the CDR3 is TGTGCCAGCAGTTTTATCGGACTCTCGGAAACTAATGAAAAACTGTTTTTT.

This clone turned up a few times. This chain joins TRBV7-9 and TRBJ2-3; a weak D match, TRBD1 (7 bases). The length of the CDR3 is 15 residues. Germline values: CDR1 SEHNR, CDR2 FQNEAQ (reference sequence). The ends were cut back, 1 base at V and 6 bases at J, with 14 bases in the middle. In DNA form, the CDR3 reads TGTGCCAGCAGCTTAGTAGGAGGGGGCGCCGATACGCAGTATTTT. Its translation is CASSLVGGGADTQYF.

V usage is TRBV6-5 and J usage is TRBJ2-7, with D hard to call. There are 12 residues in the CDR3. The germline gives CDR1 MNHEY, CDR2 SVGAGI. The V gene lost 2 bases and the J gene lost 6 bases, with 8 bases spanning the gap. The CDR3 here is CASSYGVGEQYF. The DNA of the CDR3 is TGTGCCAGCAGTTACGGGGTCGGCGAGCAGTACTTC.

The chain combines TRBV1 with TRBJ1-5; the D segment call TRBD1 is taken from the table without a DNA check. TRBV1 corresponds to a pseudogene. The CDR3 covers 16 residues. Here the CDR3 DNA reads TGCACCAGCAGCCATAGTACAGGGCGGTTAGGCCAGCCCCAGCATTTT. Its protein product is CTSSHSTGRLGQPQHF.

This rearrangement joins TRBV7-9 to TRBJ2-7; D not resolved. The CDR3 is made up of 13 amino acids. V dropped 5 bases and J dropped 7 bases, with 15 bases sitting between them. Germline CDR1 reads SEHNR; CDR2 reads FQNEAQ (reference sequence). The CDR3 coding sequence is TGTGCCAGCAGCCGCGACCCCAGGCGGGAGCAGTACTTC. Translated, it gives CASSRDPRREQYF.